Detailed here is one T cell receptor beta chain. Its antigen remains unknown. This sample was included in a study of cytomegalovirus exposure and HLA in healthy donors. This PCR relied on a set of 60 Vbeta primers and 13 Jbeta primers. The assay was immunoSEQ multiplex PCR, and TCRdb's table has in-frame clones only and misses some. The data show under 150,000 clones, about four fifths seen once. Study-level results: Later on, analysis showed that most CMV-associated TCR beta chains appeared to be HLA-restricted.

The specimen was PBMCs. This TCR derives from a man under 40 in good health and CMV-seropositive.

CDR3 sequence reads: CASSLRLTSGSDTGELFF. In DNA, the CDR3 is TGCGCCAGCAGCCTTCGTTTGACTAGCGGGAGTGACACCGGGGAGCTGTTTTTT. V usage is TRBV4-1 and J usage is TRBJ2-2; 12 bases line up with TRBD2. Germline trimming cut 4 bases from V and 3 bases from J; bases unmatched to any gene: 9. CDR1 and CDR2 (germline): MGHRA, YSYEKL. The CDR3 has 18 amino acids.